This T cell receptor (beta chain) was retrieved from a study of blood T cell repertoires in COVID-19. In the study overall: Material from acute and convalescent COVID-19 was sourced from the United States, Italy and Spain. PBMCs, B-cell-depleted T cells, or T cells were the source of the cDNA or gDNA that made up the material.

The J segment lost 6 bases and the V segment lost 4 bases, leaving 3 bases of the junction unmatched. The germline CDR1 and CDR2 sequences are SGHDT and YYEEEE. This CDR3 comprises 13 residues. In the original workflow: Counts of nucleated cells, estimated from reference gene primer amplification, were obtained. Sequencing used immunoSEQ multiplex PCR; TCRdb keeps in-frame clones, though not all of them. The DNA was the basis for D and trimming; V, J and clone size are from that table. The sample yields about 40,000 clones, around 93% seen once. The rearrangement links TRBV5-6 to TRBJ1-5, with 8 bases identical to TRBD1. This clonotype was obtained from a woman aged 25 to 39 in a cohort sampled during active COVID-19. The sequenced sample consisted of peripheral blood. In DNA form, the CDR3 reads TGTGCCAGCAGCGACAGGGGCGGTCAGCCCCAGCATTTT. As protein: CASSDRGGQPQHF.